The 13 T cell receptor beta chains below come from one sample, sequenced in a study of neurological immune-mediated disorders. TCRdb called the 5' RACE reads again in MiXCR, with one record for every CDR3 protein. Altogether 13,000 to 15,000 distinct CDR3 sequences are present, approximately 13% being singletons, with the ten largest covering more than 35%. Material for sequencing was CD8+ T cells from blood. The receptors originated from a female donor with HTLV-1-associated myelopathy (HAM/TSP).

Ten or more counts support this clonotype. The CDR3 here is CASSLREGASNEKLFF. The CDR3 bases are TGTGCCAGCAGTTTACGAGAGGGGGCGTCTAATGAAAAACTGTTTTTT. This chain joins TRBV6-6 and TRBJ1-4, with 7 bases lining up with TRBD1. This CDR3 spans 16 amino acids. The J segment lost 3 bases and the V segment lost 4 bases, leaving 8 bases of the junction unmatched. Germline V gene lookup returns CDR1 MNHNY and CDR2 SVGAGI (reference sequence).

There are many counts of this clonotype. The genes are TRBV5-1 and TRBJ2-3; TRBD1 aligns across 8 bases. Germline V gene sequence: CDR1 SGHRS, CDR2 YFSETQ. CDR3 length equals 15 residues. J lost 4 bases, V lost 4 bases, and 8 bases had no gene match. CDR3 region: CASSPGQVHPDTQYF. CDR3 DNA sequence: TGCGCCAGCAGCCCGGGACAGGTTCATCCAGATACGCAGTATTTT.

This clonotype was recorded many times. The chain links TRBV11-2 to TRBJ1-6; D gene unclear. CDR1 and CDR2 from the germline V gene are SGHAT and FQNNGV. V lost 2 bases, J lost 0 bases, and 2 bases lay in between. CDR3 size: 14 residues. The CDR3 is CASSLISYNSPLHF. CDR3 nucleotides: TGTGCCAGCAGCTTAATCTCCTATAATTCACCCCTCCACTTT.

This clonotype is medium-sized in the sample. The CDR3 loop reads CSANRGGTRPQETQYF. The CDR3 DNA sequence: TGCAGTGCTAACCGTGGGGGAACTAGACCCCAAGAGACCCAGTACTTC. The chain combines TRBV20-1 with TRBJ2-5, with D perhaps given as TRBD1 or TRBD2 (5 bases each). Germline V gene data show CDR1 as DFQATT and CDR2 as SNEGSKA (reference sequence). The length of the CDR3 is 16 residues. Trimming removed 4 bases from V and 1 base from J, with 19 bases in between.

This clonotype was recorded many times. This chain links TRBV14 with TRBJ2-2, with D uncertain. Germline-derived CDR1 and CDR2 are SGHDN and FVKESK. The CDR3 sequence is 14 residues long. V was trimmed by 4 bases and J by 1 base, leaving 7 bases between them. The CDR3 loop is CASSRYKNTGELFF. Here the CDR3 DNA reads TGTGCCAGCAGCCGATACAAGAACACCGGGGAGCTGTTTTTT.

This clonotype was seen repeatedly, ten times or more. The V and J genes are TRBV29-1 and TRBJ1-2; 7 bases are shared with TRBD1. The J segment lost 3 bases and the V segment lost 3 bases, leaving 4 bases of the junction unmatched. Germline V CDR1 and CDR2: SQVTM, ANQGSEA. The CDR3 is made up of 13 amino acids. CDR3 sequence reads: CSVDGDSYYGYTF. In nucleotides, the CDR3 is TGCAGCGTTGACGGGGACAGTTACTATGGCTACACCTTC.

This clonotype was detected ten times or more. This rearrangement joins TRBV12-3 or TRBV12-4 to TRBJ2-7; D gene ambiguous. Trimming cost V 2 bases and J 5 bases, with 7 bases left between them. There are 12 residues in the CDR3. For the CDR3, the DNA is TGTGCCAGCAGTTTACCGGGTCACGAGCAGTACTTC. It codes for CASSLPGHEQYF.

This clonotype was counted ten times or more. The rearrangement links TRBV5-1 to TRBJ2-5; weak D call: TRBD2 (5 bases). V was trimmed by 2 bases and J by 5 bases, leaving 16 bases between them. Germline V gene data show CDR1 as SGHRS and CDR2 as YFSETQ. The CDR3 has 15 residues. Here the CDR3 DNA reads TGCGCCAGCAGCTTTTTCGGAGGATTAGGGGAGACCCAGTACTTC. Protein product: CASSFFGGLGETQYF. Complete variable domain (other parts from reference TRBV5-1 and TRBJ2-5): KAGVTQTPRYLIKTRGQQVTLSCSPISGHRSVSWYQQTPGQGLQFLFEYFSETQRNKGNFPGRFSGRQFSNSRSEMNVSTLELGDSALYLCASSFFGGLGETQYFGPGTRLLVL.

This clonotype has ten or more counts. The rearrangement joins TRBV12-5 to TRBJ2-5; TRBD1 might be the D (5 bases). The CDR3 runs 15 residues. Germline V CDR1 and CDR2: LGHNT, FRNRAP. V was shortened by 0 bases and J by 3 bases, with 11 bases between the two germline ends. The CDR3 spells CASGLVGIGEETQYF. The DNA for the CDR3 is TGTGCTAGTGGTTTGGTTGGTATAGGGGAAGAGACCCAGTACTTC. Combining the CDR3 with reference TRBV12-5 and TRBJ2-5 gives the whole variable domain DARVTQTPRHKVTEMGQEVTMRCQPILGHNTVFWYRQTMMQGLELLAYFRNRAPLDDSGMPKDRFSAEMPDATLATLKIQPSEPRDSAVYFCASGLVGIGEETQYFGPGTRLLVL.

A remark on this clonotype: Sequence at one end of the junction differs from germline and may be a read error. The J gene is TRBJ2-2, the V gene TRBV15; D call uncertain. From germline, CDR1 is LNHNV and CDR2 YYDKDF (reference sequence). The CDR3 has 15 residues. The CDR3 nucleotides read TGTGCCACCATCACTACCAACAAGAACACCGTGGAGCTGTTTTTT. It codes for CATITTNKNTVELFF.

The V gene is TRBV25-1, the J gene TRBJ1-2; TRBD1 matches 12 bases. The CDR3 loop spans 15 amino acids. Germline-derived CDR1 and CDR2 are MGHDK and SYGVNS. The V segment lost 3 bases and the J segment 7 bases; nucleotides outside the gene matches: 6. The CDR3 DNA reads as TGTGCCAGCAGTGACGGGACAGGGGGCGCGACTGGCTACACCTTC. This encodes CASSDGTGGATGYTF.

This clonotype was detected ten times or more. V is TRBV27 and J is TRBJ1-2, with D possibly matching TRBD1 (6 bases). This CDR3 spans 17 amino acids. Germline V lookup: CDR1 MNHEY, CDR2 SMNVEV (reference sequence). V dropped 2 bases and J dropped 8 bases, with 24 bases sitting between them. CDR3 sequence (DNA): TGTGCCAGCAGTTTAAGTCTGGGTGGGGCAGGGGTGAAAGGCTACACCTTC. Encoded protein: CASSLSLGGAGVKGYTF.

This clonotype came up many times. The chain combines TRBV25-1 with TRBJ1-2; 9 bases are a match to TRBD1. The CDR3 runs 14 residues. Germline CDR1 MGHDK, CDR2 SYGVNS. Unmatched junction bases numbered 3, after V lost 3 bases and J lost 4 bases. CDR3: CASSEGQGSYGYTF. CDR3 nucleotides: TGTGCCAGCAGTGAGGGACAGGGCAGCTATGGCTACACCTTC.